This is a list of T cell receptor beta chains from one sample in a study of naive and memory T cell subsets. TCRdb reprocessed the 5' RACE reads via MiXCR and lists one record per CDR3 protein. This sample has 55,000 to 65,000 distinct CDR3 sequences, with around 8% found just once. These TCRs come from a female donor in good health. CDR3s include the opening cysteine and the closing phenylalanine or tryptophan. Each record gives: J gene, D gene, V gene, clone size, CDR3 DNA, CDR3 protein. D genes are given only for firm matches. Clone size is shown for a subset of rows, as once, few, many or a class of expanded clone.

j_gene: TRBJ2-7
d_gene: NA
v_gene: TRBV5-4
abundance: NA
CDR3nt: TGTGCCAGCAGCCCGCGGGTGCCCTCCTACGAGCAGTACTTC
CDR3aa: CASSPRVPSYEQYF

j_gene: TRBJ1-2
d_gene: NA
v_gene: TRBV3-1
abundance: few
CDR3nt: TGTGCCAGCAGCCAGGCAGGGCAGTCCATAGGTGGCTACACCTTC
CDR3aa: CASSQAGQSIGGYTF

j_gene: TRBJ1-5
d_gene: NA
v_gene: TRBV27
abundance: NA
CDR3nt: TGTGCCAGCAGTTTATTGGCGGGAAGTCAGCCCCAGCATTTT
CDR3aa: CASSLLAGSQPQHF

j_gene: TRBJ2-3
d_gene: NA
v_gene: TRBV28
abundance: many
CDR3nt: TGTGCCAGCAGTCGGCTGACGAGCACAGATACGCAGTATTTT
CDR3aa: CASSRLTSTDTQYF

j_gene: TRBJ2-5
d_gene: TRBD1
v_gene: TRBV11-2
abundance: many
CDR3nt: TGTGCCAGCAGCTTAGCAGGGGGTAAAGAGACCCAGTACTTC
CDR3aa: CASSLAGGKETQYF

j_gene: TRBJ1-3
d_gene: NA
v_gene: TRBV6-4
abundance: NA
CDR3nt: TGTGCCAGCAGTGCCCCAATAGCAGGGCCTGGAAACACCATATATTTT
CDR3aa: CASSAPIAGPGNTIYF

j_gene: TRBJ1-1
d_gene: NA
v_gene: TRBV6-6
abundance: NA
CDR3nt: TGTGCCAGCCGTGTCCCGCCGAACACTGAAGCTTTCTTT
CDR3aa: CASRVPPNTEAFF

j_gene: TRBJ2-1
d_gene: NA
v_gene: TRBV19
abundance: few
CDR3nt: TGTGCCAGTAATTCCCCGGGCGGCAGCTCCTACAATGAGCAGTTCTTC
CDR3aa: CASNSPGGSSYNEQFF

j_gene: TRBJ1-1
d_gene: NA
v_gene: TRBV6-5
abundance: few
CDR3nt: TGTGCCAGCAGCCGCCAGTTGGACACTGAAGCTTTCTTT
CDR3aa: CASSRQLDTEAFF

j_gene: TRBJ2-7
d_gene: NA
v_gene: TRBV28
abundance: NA
CDR3nt: TGTGCCAGCAGTTTGGGCAGGGTCGGGGAGCAGTACTTC
CDR3aa: CASSLGRVGEQYF

j_gene: TRBJ2-7
d_gene: NA
v_gene: TRBV5-4
abundance: NA
CDR3nt: TGTGCCAGCAGCTCCAACCAGGCCGTGATCTACGAGCAGTACTTC
CDR3aa: CASSSNQAVIYEQYF

j_gene: TRBJ1-5
d_gene: NA
v_gene: TRBV28
abundance: NA
CDR3nt: TGTGCCAGCAGGCAACAGGGTAGCAATCAGCCCCAGCATTTT
CDR3aa: CASRQQGSNQPQHF

j_gene: TRBJ1-1
d_gene: NA
v_gene: TRBV6-1
abundance: many
CDR3nt: TGTGCCAGCAGTGAACAAGGGACTCCGACTGAAGCTTTCTTT
CDR3aa: CASSEQGTPTEAFF

j_gene: TRBJ1-6
d_gene: NA
v_gene: TRBV12-3/TRBV12-4
abundance: NA
CDR3nt: TGTGCCAGCAGTTTAAGCTGGGCCGCCCCTGACACCCTCCACTTT
CDR3aa: CASSLSWAAPDTLHF

j_gene: TRBJ2-7
d_gene: NA
v_gene: TRBV20-1
abundance: few
CDR3nt: TGCAGTGCACGGGAGACCTACGAGCAGTACTTC
CDR3aa: CSARETYEQYF

j_gene: TRBJ2-4
d_gene: TRBD1
v_gene: TRBV18
abundance: few
CDR3nt: TGTGCCAGCTCACCACCGAATGGGGACAGTAAAAACATTCAGTACTTC
CDR3aa: CASSPPNGDSKNIQYF

j_gene: TRBJ1-2
d_gene: NA
v_gene: TRBV10-2
abundance: many
CDR3nt: TGCGCCAGCAGTGAGTCGGCGGAGGGTTATGGCTACACCTTC
CDR3aa: CASSESAEGYGYTF

j_gene: TRBJ2-7
d_gene: NA
v_gene: TRBV27
abundance: many
CDR3nt: TGTGCCAGCAGTTTTGGGCGTAGGAATGGAAACGAGCAGTACTTC
CDR3aa: CASSFGRRNGNEQYF

j_gene: TRBJ2-2
d_gene: NA
v_gene: TRBV12-3/TRBV12-4
abundance: NA
CDR3nt: TGTGCCAGCAGGGGGGGGGCTAACACCGGGGAGCTGTTTTTT
CDR3aa: CASRGGANTGELFF

j_gene: TRBJ2-5
d_gene: NA
v_gene: TRBV25-1
abundance: few
CDR3nt: TGTGCCAGCAGAGCCGGGGCTGCGGAGACCCAGTACTTC
CDR3aa: CASRAGAAETQYF

j_gene: TRBJ2-7
d_gene: NA
v_gene: TRBV28
abundance: few
CDR3nt: TGTGCCAGCAGTTTGGTACTAAGGGGGTCGTACGAGCAGTACTTC
CDR3aa: CASSLVLRGSYEQYF

j_gene: TRBJ1-1
d_gene: NA
v_gene: TRBV29-1
abundance: many
CDR3nt: TGCAGCGTATCCCCCCGGGACACTGAACGCACTGAAGCTTTCTTT
CDR3aa: CSVSPRDTERTEAFF

j_gene: TRBJ1-2
d_gene: NA
v_gene: TRBV4-1
abundance: few
CDR3nt: TGCGCCAGCAGCCAAGATTCGGTCACGGCGAGGGCTGACTATGGCTACACCTTC
CDR3aa: CASSQDSVTARADYGYTF

j_gene: TRBJ2-3
d_gene: NA
v_gene: TRBV10-3
abundance: NA
CDR3nt: TGTGCCATCAGTGCCGACGGGAGCACAGATACGCAGTATTTT
CDR3aa: CAISADGSTDTQYF

j_gene: TRBJ1-5
d_gene: TRBD1
v_gene: TRBV12-3/TRBV12-4
abundance: many
CDR3nt: TGTGCCAGCAGTAAACAGGGGAATCAGCCCCAGCATTTT
CDR3aa: CASSKQGNQPQHF

j_gene: TRBJ2-1
d_gene: NA
v_gene: TRBV29-1
abundance: many
CDR3nt: TGCAGCGTTGAATCGGGAACTTCCTACAATGAGCAGTTCTTC
CDR3aa: CSVESGTSYNEQFF

j_gene: TRBJ2-7
d_gene: TRBD2
v_gene: TRBV29-1
abundance: NA
CDR3nt: TGCAGCGTTGAGCTTAGCGGGGCCGCCTACGAGCAGTACTTC
CDR3aa: CSVELSGAAYEQYF

j_gene: TRBJ1-1
d_gene: NA
v_gene: TRBV5-1
abundance: many
CDR3nt: TGCGCCAGCAGCTTCCGGGTGGGCACTGAAGCTTTCTTT
CDR3aa: CASSFRVGTEAFF

j_gene: TRBJ1-1
d_gene: NA
v_gene: TRBV5-5
abundance: few
CDR3nt: TGTGCCAGCAGCTTTTATCTGAAAACTGAAGCTTTCTTT
CDR3aa: CASSFYLKTEAFF

j_gene: TRBJ1-1
d_gene: NA
v_gene: TRBV5-5
abundance: many
CDR3nt: TGTGCCAGCAGCTTGTGGGAGACGAACACTGAAGCTTTCTTT
CDR3aa: CASSLWETNTEAFF

j_gene: TRBJ2-5
d_gene: TRBD1
v_gene: TRBV5-1
abundance: NA
CDR3nt: TGCGCCAGCAGCATGGGACAGGGAGGGGAGACCCAGTACTTC
CDR3aa: CASSMGQGGETQYF

j_gene: TRBJ2-3
d_gene: TRBD2
v_gene: TRBV20-1
abundance: many
CDR3nt: TGCAGTGCTAGAGTTTTACTAGCGGGAGAAACAGATACGCAGTATTTT
CDR3aa: CSARVLLAGETDTQYF

j_gene: TRBJ1-2
d_gene: NA
v_gene: TRBV5-1
abundance: NA
CDR3nt: TGCGCCAGCAGCCTAAACCGCCCACCATATGGCTACACCTTC
CDR3aa: CASSLNRPPYGYTF

j_gene: TRBJ1-1
d_gene: NA
v_gene: TRBV20-1
abundance: NA
CDR3nt: TGCAGTACTGGGAGGGGGGCGGTTACTGAAGCTTTCTTT
CDR3aa: CSTGRGAVTEAFF

j_gene: TRBJ1-1
d_gene: NA
v_gene: TRBV5-1
abundance: many
CDR3nt: TGCGCCAGCAGCTCGTACACCAGGGGAGGGAGGACTGAAGCTTTCTTT
CDR3aa: CASSSYTRGGRTEAFF

j_gene: TRBJ2-7
d_gene: NA
v_gene: TRBV12-3/TRBV12-4
abundance: NA
CDR3nt: TGTGCCAGCAGTTTTAATCTCGGTGCCTACGAGCAGTACTTC
CDR3aa: CASSFNLGAYEQYF

j_gene: TRBJ2-1
d_gene: TRBD2
v_gene: TRBV20-1
abundance: NA
CDR3nt: TGCAGTGCTCCTACCCCGGGACTAGCGGGAAATGAGCAGTTCTTC
CDR3aa: CSAPTPGLAGNEQFF

j_gene: TRBJ2-5
d_gene: TRBD2
v_gene: TRBV6-5
abundance: few
CDR3nt: TGTGCCAGCAGTTACGGCGCGGGAGTAGTTGAGACCCAGTACTTC
CDR3aa: CASSYGAGVVETQYF

j_gene: TRBJ1-1
d_gene: NA
v_gene: TRBV12-3/TRBV12-4
abundance: many
CDR3nt: TGTGCCAGCAGGGAGGGGAACACTGAAGCTTTCTTT
CDR3aa: CASREGNTEAFF

j_gene: TRBJ2-6
d_gene: NA
v_gene: TRBV5-1
abundance: many
CDR3nt: TGCGCCAGCAGCTTGGAGATCCGGTCTGGGGCCAACGTCCTGACTTTC
CDR3aa: CASSLEIRSGANVLTF

j_gene: TRBJ2-1
d_gene: TRBD2
v_gene: TRBV7-9
abundance: NA
CDR3nt: TGTGCCAGCAGCTTCCCTGGGACTAGCGGCCATGAGCAGTTCTTC
CDR3aa: CASSFPGTSGHEQFF